This passage covers 29 T cell receptor beta chains from one sample sequenced in a study of T-cell memory formation after mild COVID-19. MiXCR, run by TCRdb on the 5' RACE reads, gives a single entry per CDR3 protein. Among approximately 290,000 distinct CDR3 sequences listed, under 8.5% were seen once. Sequenced material: PBMCs or a T cell subset sorted from them (not recorded which). These receptors originate from a man aged 18 to 35 who had mild COVID-19 (a few samples of this study predate the infection). Cell type and time point are not known.

CDR3: CASSLPTSGPSTDTQYF. As DNA, the CDR3 is TGTGCCAGCAGCCTCCCTACTAGCGGCCCTAGCACAGATACGCAGTATTTT. The chain has TRBV5-4 and TRBJ2-3; 8 nucleotides line up with TRBD2. V trimming: 4 bases; J trimming: 0 bases; junction bases outside the gene matches: 10. This CDR3 has 17 residues. Germline V CDR1 and CDR2: SGHNT, YYREEE (reference sequence).

The chain uses TRBV5-1 and TRBJ2-5; TRBD1 might be the D (5 bases). This CDR3 spans 16 amino acids. Germline CDR1 and CDR2: SGHRS and YFSETQ. The germline V and J ends were trimmed by 1 base and 2 bases, with 15 bases remaining between them. The CDR3 here is CASSLSMLQGQETQYF. Here the CDR3 DNA reads TGCGCCAGCAGCTTGTCCATGTTGCAGGGACAAGAGACCCAGTACTTC. The full variable domain, completed using reference TRBV5-1 and TRBJ2-5, is KAGVTQTPRYLIKTRGQQVTLSCSPISGHRSVSWYQQTPGQGLQFLFEYFSETQRNKGNFPGRFSGRQFSNSRSEMNVSTLELGDSALYLCASSLSMLQGQETQYFGPGTRLLVL.

This clonotype was seen only a few times. The J gene is TRBJ2-1, the V gene TRBV20-1; 9 nucleotides agree with TRBD2. The germline V gene has CDR1 DFQATT and CDR2 SNEGSKA (reference sequence). CDR3 length: 16 amino acids. J gave up 5 bases and V 4 bases, and 12 bases lay outside the gene matches. The CDR3 is CSANGASGVVDNEQFF. The CDR3 coding sequence is TGCAGTGCTAATGGGGCTAGCGGGGTAGTCGACAATGAGCAGTTCTTC.

V usage is TRBV24-1 and J usage is TRBJ2-1; TRBD1 agrees at 9 bases. J was trimmed by 3 bases and V by 9 bases; bases with no gene match: 5. CDR1 is KGHDR, CDR2 SFDVKD, per germline. The CDR3 is made up of 14 amino acids. CDR3 loop: CATETGGDYNEQFF. The CDR3 coding sequence is TGTGCCACCGAGACAGGGGGGGACTACAATGAGCAGTTCTTC.

Many counts were recorded for this clonotype. This rearrangement joins TRBV29-1 to TRBJ1-5, with 8 nucleotides matching TRBD1. This CDR3 has 21 residues. V gave up 5 bases and J gave up 1 base; unmatched junction bases: 25. The germline CDR1 and CDR2 sequences are SQVTM and ANQGSEA. The CDR3 coding sequence is TGCAGCGTTCTACAGTGCGGGACAGGACTTGGCAGTACGAGGAGCAATCAGCCCCAGCATTTT. Translated: CSVLQCGTGLGSTRSNQPQHF.

There are many counts of this clonotype. This sequence joins TRBV12-3 or TRBV12-4 and TRBJ1-3; D uncertain. Trimming stripped 0 bases from V and 0 bases from J, with 6 bases between. There are 15 residues in the CDR3. The CDR3: CASSLAGGSGNTIYF. CDR3 in DNA: TGTGCCAGCAGTTTAGCAGGCGGCTCTGGAAACACCATATATTTT.

Turning to this clonotype: Given the absence of the conserved phenylalanine or tryptophan at the CDR3 end, a read error is likely. The DNA is omitted, as the CDR3 cannot be located on it reliably, and the CDR3 follows TCRdb's listing. J is TRBJ2-7 and V is TRBV5-6; the table's D call, TRBD1, was not checked against the DNA. The CDR3 is 11 amino acids long, termini counted. The germline gives CDR1 SGHDT, CDR2 YYEEEE. Here the CDR3 reads CASNQTGLPLS.

At least ten counts were recorded for this clonotype. V and J are TRBV7-2 and TRBJ2-3; 8 positions agree with TRBD2. Germline V gives CDR1 SGHTA, CDR2 FQGNSA. The length of the CDR3 is 17 residues. The trim removed 2 bases at V and 4 bases at J, leaving 11 bases unmatched. The CDR3 protein is CASSLPTGTRMSDTQYF. The CDR3, as DNA: TGTGCCAGCAGCTTACCGACCGGGACTAGAATGTCAGATACGCAGTATTTT.

This clonotype appeared a few times. This rearrangement joins TRBV27 to TRBJ2-3; D possibly corresponds to TRBD2 (6 bases). This CDR3 has 15 residues. The V gene's germline CDR1 is MNHEY and CDR2 SMNVEV (reference sequence). Between the trimmed V and J ends, which lost 4 bases and 0 bases, there was a span of 11 bases. In DNA, the CDR3 is TGTGCCAGCAGTTATCGCGGGGTTAGCACAGATACGCAGTATTTT. Translated: CASSYRGVSTDTQYF.

This clonotype came up a few times. The rearrangement joins TRBV29-1 to TRBJ1-2; TRBD1 aligns across 9 bases. The V gene's germline CDR1 is SQVTM and CDR2 ANQGSEA. CDR3 length equals 14 residues. The junction had 4 bases not matched to a gene; V was cut back by 1 base and J by 4 bases. CDR3: CSVEGWDRAYGYTF. CDR3 bases: TGCAGCGTTGAAGGCTGGGACAGGGCCTATGGCTACACCTTC.

This clonotype was seen only a few times. This chain joins TRBV2 and TRBJ1-2; a possible D gene is TRBD1 (5 bases). V lost 3 bases to trimming and J lost 4 bases, with 18 bases between them. This CDR3 is built from 16 residues. CDR1 is SNHLY, CDR2 FYNNEI, per germline. As DNA, the CDR3 is TGTGCCAGCAGTGAGAGGGGTTCGGCCTTAAGCTATGGCTACACCTTC. Translation: CASSERGSALSYGYTF.

The J gene is TRBJ2-3, the V gene TRBV7-2; the D gene is possibly TRBD1 (5 bases). Trimming removed 5 bases at V and 2 bases at J, with 17 bases between. From germline, CDR1 is SGHTA and CDR2 FQGNSA. The CDR3 consists of 16 residues. The CDR3 nucleotides read TGTGCCAGCAGCCCCACATCAGGACAAAACACAGATACGCAGTATTTT. Protein sequence: CASSPTSGQNTDTQYF.

The CDR3 DNA reads TGTGCCACCGGACGGACAGGGACGGGTGAAAAACTGTTTTTT. It specifies CATGRTGTGEKLFF. V is TRBV15 and J is TRBJ1-4; 8 nucleotides match TRBD1. In germline, CDR1 is LNHNV, CDR2 YYDKDF (reference sequence). This CDR3 is 14 amino acids long. J lost 7 bases, V lost 8 bases, and 9 bases had no gene match.

The table lists this clonotype with a count of one. CDR3 bases: TGTGCCAGCAGCTTAATCCAGGGTTCCTACGAGCAGTACTTC. Its protein is CASSLIQGSYEQYF. This chain connects TRBV7-9 to TRBJ2-7, with D perhaps matching TRBD1 (5 bases). Between the trimmed V and J ends, which lost 2 bases and 1 base, there was a span of 9 bases. The CDR3 extends over 14 amino acids. From germline, CDR1 is SEHNR and CDR2 FQNEAQ (reference sequence).

The gene calls are TRBV4-1 and TRBJ1-6; D is unresolved. CDR1 is MGHRA and CDR2 is YSYEKL in the germline V gene. This CDR3 comprises 18 residues. V was clipped by 0 bases and J by 5 bases, with 17 bases between them. For the CDR3, the DNA is TGCGCCAGCAGCCAAGATTGGGCTCGGGTCAGTAATAATTCACCCCTCCACTTT. Protein: CASSQDWARVSNNSPLHF.

This chain joins TRBV5-1 and TRBJ2-1; perhaps TRBD1 as D (5 bases). CDR1 SGHRS and CDR2 YFSETQ come from the germline V gene. V lost 2 bases to trimming and J lost 5 bases, with 11 bases between them. CDR3 size: 14 residues. CDR3 amino acids: CASSLGALDNEQFF. CDR3 coding DNA: TGCGCCAGCAGCTTAGGGGCACTTGACAATGAGCAGTTCTTC. Full variable domain (rest looked up from reference TRBV5-1 and TRBJ2-1): KAGVTQTPRYLIKTRGQQVTLSCSPISGHRSVSWYQQTPGQGLQFLFEYFSETQRNKGNFPGRFSGRQFSNSRSEMNVSTLELGDSALYLCASSLGALDNEQFFGPGTRLTVL.

This clonotype was picked up a small number of times. CDR3 sequence (DNA): TGTGCCAGCAGTTTAAATGCCCGGTCCGAGCAGTACGTC. Translation gives CASSLNARSEQYV. The chain is built from TRBV12-3 or TRBV12-4 and TRBJ2-7, with unresolved D. This CDR3 has 13 residues. The V and J ends lost 2 bases and 6 bases respectively, with 11 bases between them.

In its sample, this clonotype was seen many times. This sequence joins TRBV10-3 and TRBJ2-3; no firm D call. This CDR3 contains 12 residues. Trimming shortened V by 0 bases and J by 4 bases, and 2 bases separated the two germline ends. From germline, CDR1 is ENHRY and CDR2 SYGVKD. This CDR3 reads CAISESADTQYF. CDR3 DNA: TGTGCCATCAGTGAGTCAGCAGATACGCAGTATTTT.

The CDR3: CASSERPGSEAFF. For the CDR3, the DNA is TGTGCCAGCAGTGAACGTCCAGGGTCTGAAGCTTTCTTT. The genes are TRBV6-1 and TRBJ1-1, with D possibly TRBD1 on 5 matching bases. This CDR3 has 13 residues. Germline CDR1 MNHNS, CDR2 SASEGT. With 2 bases removed from V and 6 bases from J, the gap between germline ends came to 10 bases.

This clonotype has a handful of counts. The rearrangement links TRBV20-1 to TRBJ1-2; a weak D match, TRBD1 (5 bases). V dropped 6 bases and J dropped 8 bases, with 19 bases sitting between them. Germline V lookup: CDR1 DFQATT, CDR2 SNEGSKA (reference sequence). The length of the CDR3 is 13 residues. The CDR3 nucleotides are TGCAGTGCCCAGGGCCAGGGTTCTCGAGGCTACACCTTC. Its translation: CSAQGQGSRGYTF.

The chain has TRBV5-1 and TRBJ2-1; D remains unclear. This CDR3 has 15 residues. CDR1 and CDR2 (germline): SGHRS, YFSETQ. Trimming shortened V by 5 bases and J by 0 bases, and 12 bases separated the two germline ends. CDR3 nucleotide sequence: TGCGCCAGCAGACCCGCCTCGAGCTCCTACAATGAGCAGTTCTTC. It translates to CASRPASSSYNEQFF. Full variable domain (outside the CDR3, taken from reference TRBV5-1 and TRBJ2-1): KAGVTQTPRYLIKTRGQQVTLSCSPISGHRSVSWYQQTPGQGLQFLFEYFSETQRNKGNFPGRFSGRQFSNSRSEMNVSTLELGDSALYLCASRPASSSYNEQFFGPGTRLTVL.

In its sample, this clonotype was seen a few times. The V call is TRBV29-1, the J call TRBJ1-4, with D perhaps TRBD1 (5 bases). Between the trimmed V and J ends, which lost 4 bases and 6 bases, there was a span of 12 bases. Germline assignment: CDR1 SQVTM and CDR2 ANQGSEA. The CDR3 contains 13 residues. The DNA for the CDR3 is TGCAGCGTTGCGGCCAGGGCGGATGAAAAACTGTTTTTT. Translated, it gives CSVAARADEKLFF.

This clonotype has just a few counts. Its ends do not fully match the called genes, so a read error is possible. CDR3 region: CSVEGQGAHRF. The CDR3 bases are TGCAGCGTTGAAGGACAGGGGGCTCATAGGTTC. The chain couples TRBV29-1 to TRBJ2-4; 10 bases line up with TRBD1. In germline, CDR1 is SQVTM, CDR2 ANQGSEA. CDR3 length: 11 amino acids.

The rearrangement joins TRBV7-2 to TRBJ2-7; TRBD2 agrees at 8 bases. After removal of 5 bases from V and 3 bases from J, the junction contained 6 bases not matched to a gene. Germline-derived CDR1 and CDR2 are SGHTA and FQGNSA. The CDR3 contains 14 residues. For the CDR3, the DNA is TGTGCCAGCAGCGAGGCGGGAGGCATCTACGAGCAGTACTTC. This sequence encodes CASSEAGGIYEQYF.

This clonotype has more than one count but fewer than ten. V gene TRBV5-1 combines with J gene TRBJ2-7; a weak D match, TRBD2 (6 bases). The V gene lost 1 base and the J gene lost 2 bases, with 10 bases spanning the gap. Germline values: CDR1 SGHRS, CDR2 YFSETQ. CDR3 length: 14 amino acids. The CDR3 nucleotides read TGCGCCAGCAGCTTGCGGGGGACCCCCTACGAGCAGTACTTC. Its protein product is CASSLRGTPYEQYF.

This chain links TRBV11-2 with TRBJ2-5; TRBD2 matches at 13 bases. Per germline, CDR1 SGHAT and CDR2 FQNNGV. Unmatched junction bases numbered 6, after V lost 0 bases and J lost 5 bases. The CDR3 has 17 residues. DNA of the CDR3: TGTGCCAGCAGCTTAGACCCGGGACTAGCGGGGTTGGAGACCCAGTACTTC. Amino acids: CASSLDPGLAGLETQYF.

This clonotype was recorded a few times. CDR3 sequence: CASSTGQRYGYTF. CDR3 nucleotide sequence: TGCGCCAGCAGCACGGGACAGAGATATGGCTACACCTTC. The chain employs TRBV4-3 and TRBJ1-2, with 7 bases that match TRBD1. In germline, CDR1 is LGHNA, CDR2 YSLEER. Losses at the gene ends were 5 bases for V and 5 bases for J; bases not matched to a gene: 5. The CDR3 length is 13 residues.

This chain connects TRBV19 to TRBJ2-1, with D possibly TRBD2 on 6 matching bases. The CDR3 covers 15 residues. V lost 6 bases and J 8 bases, leaving 20 bases between the germline ends. The germline V gene has CDR1 LNHDA and CDR2 SQIVND (reference sequence). CDR3 sequence reads: CASRTQVGGRYEQFF. The CDR3 nucleotides are TGTGCCAGTAGAACCCAGGTGGGGGGAAGGTATGAGCAGTTCTTC.

The gene calls are TRBV7-6 and TRBJ2-3, with TRBD1 matching 11 bases. Germline CDR1 is SGHVS and CDR2 is FNYEAQ. This CDR3 spans 15 amino acids. The junction had 2 bases not matched to a gene; V was cut back by 1 base and J by 5 bases. The CDR3 bases are TGTGCCAGCAGCTTAGGGACAGGGGGCGGAGATACGCAGTATTTT. Protein: CASSLGTGGGDTQYF.